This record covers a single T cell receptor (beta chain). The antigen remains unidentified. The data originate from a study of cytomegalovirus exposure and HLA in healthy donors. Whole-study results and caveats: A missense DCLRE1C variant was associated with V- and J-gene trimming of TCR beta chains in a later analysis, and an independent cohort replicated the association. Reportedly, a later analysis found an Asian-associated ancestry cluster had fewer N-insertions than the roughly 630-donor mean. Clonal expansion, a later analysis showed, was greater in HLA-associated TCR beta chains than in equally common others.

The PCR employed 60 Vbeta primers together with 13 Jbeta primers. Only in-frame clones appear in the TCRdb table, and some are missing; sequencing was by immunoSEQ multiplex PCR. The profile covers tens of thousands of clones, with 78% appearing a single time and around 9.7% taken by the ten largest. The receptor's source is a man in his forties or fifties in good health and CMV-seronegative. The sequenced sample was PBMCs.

The CDR3 loop is CASSEAGSDTQYF. The CDR3 DNA reads TGCGCCAGCAGCGAGGCAGGGTCAGATACGCAGTATTTT. The chain has TRBV10-2 and TRBJ2-3, with D possibly being TRBD1 (5 bases). V was shortened by 6 bases and J by 4 bases, with 11 bases between the two germline ends. From germline, CDR1 is WSHSY and CDR2 SAAADI. This CDR3 comprises 13 residues.